The 27 T cell receptor beta chains listed next were all sequenced from one sample in a study of T cell responses to AZD1222 COVID-19 vaccine. Sequenced by immunoSEQ multiplex PCR; TCRdb stores in-frame clones only, minus some. The sample lists 90,000 to 100,000 clones, about 90% seen once, with 2.9% in the top ten. Sequences were derived from peripheral blood, sampled on day 0 of AZD1222 vaccination. Receptors originate from an adult in good health.

The chain couples TRBV18 to TRBJ1-1; D is ambiguous. V lost 5 bases and J lost 0, with 7 bases in between. The CDR3 covers 13 residues. CDR1 and CDR2 (germline): KGHSH, LQKENI. The CDR3 nucleotides read TGTGCCAGCTCAGGAGACATGAACACTGAAGCTTTCTTT. This translates into CASSGDMNTEAFF.

V and J are TRBV24-1 and TRBJ1-5; D is undetermined. Trimming shortened V by 4 bases and J by 3 bases, and 18 bases separated the two germline ends. Germline CDR1 reads KGHDR; CDR2 reads SFDVKD. There are 17 residues in the CDR3. The CDR3 DNA is TGTGCCACCAGTGACTCAAAGGGTTGGAGGGACAATCAGCCCCAGCATTTT. This sequence encodes CATSDSKGWRDNQPQHF.

The rearrangement joins TRBV5-6 to TRBJ2-4, with D perhaps matching TRBD1 (5 bases). V lost 4 bases and J lost 8, with 16 bases in between. The CDR3 extends over 14 amino acids. The V gene's germline CDR1 is SGHDT and CDR2 YYEEEE. CDR3 region: CASSPDIQEDIQYF. DNA of the CDR3: TGTGCCAGCAGCCCGGACATCCAAGAAGACATTCAGTACTTC.

This chain joins TRBV7-2 and TRBJ2-3, with 10 bases matching TRBD2. From germline, CDR1 is SGHTA and CDR2 FQGNSA. This CDR3 is 15 amino acids long. V gave up 6 bases and J gave up 1 base; unmatched junction bases: 4. The CDR3 sequence: CASRSAGGGTDTQYF. The CDR3 region has the DNA TGTGCCAGCAGGTCAGCGGGGGGGGGCACAGATACGCAGTATTTT.

The rearrangement uses TRBV9 and TRBJ1-1; the D gene is possibly TRBD1 (6 bases). Germline V gene data show CDR1 as SGDLS and CDR2 as YYNGEE. The V gene lost 6 bases and the J gene lost 11 bases, with 11 bases spanning the gap. The CDR3 consists of 10 residues. The CDR3 DNA sequence: TGTGCCAGCAAACGGGGGCACGCTTTCTTT. Protein: CASKRGHAFF.

The chain's CDR3 is CASSEALFDEAFF. CDR3 DNA: TGTGCCAGCAGTGAAGCGCTTTTCGATGAAGCTTTCTTT. V is TRBV6-1 and J is TRBJ1-1; D not certain. V shed 0 bases and J shed 7 bases, with 9 bases lying between them. The CDR3 is 13 amino acids. In germline, CDR1 is MNHNS, CDR2 SASEGT.

About this clone: Compared with germline, one end of the junction differs, possibly owing to a read error. The CDR3 nucleotides are TGTGCCAGCAGCTTACTAGCGGGAGGGGGATACAATGAGCAGTTCTTC. This codes for CASSLLAGGGYNEQFF. The V gene is TRBV5-1, the J gene TRBJ2-1; TRBD2 agrees at 13 bases. Per germline, CDR1 SGHRS and CDR2 YFSETQ. The CDR3 consists of 16 residues.

A single count supports this clone. The genes are TRBV7-9 and TRBJ2-3; TRBD1 matches at 7 bases. J was trimmed by 2 bases and V by 5 bases; bases with no gene match: 7. The CDR3 totals 15 residues. The V gene's germline CDR1 is SEHNR and CDR2 FQNEAQ (reference sequence). In DNA, the CDR3 is TGTGCCAGCAGCCCGGGACAGAACCCCACAGATACGCAGTATTTT. Encoded protein: CASSPGQNPTDTQYF.

In DNA form, the CDR3 reads TGTGCCACCAGTGATTTAGGGCAGGATAATTCACCCCTCCACTTT. Amino acid sequence: CATSDLGQDNSPLHF. V is TRBV24-1 and J is TRBJ1-6; D remains ambiguous. The CDR3 contains 15 residues. V gave up 1 base and J gave up 5 bases, with 8 bases separating them. The germline V gene has CDR1 KGHDR and CDR2 SFDVKD.

CDR3 bases: TGTGCCAGCAGCCCCAGGGGGGAGTATAATTCACCCCTCCACTTT. Translation: CASSPRGEYNSPLHF. J is TRBJ1-6 and V is TRBV9; TRBD1 matches at 7 bases. The J segment lost 4 bases and the V segment lost 4 bases, leaving 5 bases of the junction unmatched. This CDR3 has 15 amino acids. CDR1 is SGDLS and CDR2 is YYNGEE in the germline V gene.

This chain joins TRBV7-2 and TRBJ1-1; no reliable D call. Between the trimmed V and J ends, which lost 1 base and 10 bases, there was a span of 13 bases. CDR1 is SGHTA and CDR2 is FQGNSA in the germline V gene. The CDR3 runs 13 residues. The CDR3 DNA sequence: TGTGCCAGCAGCTTAGAGCCCCCCCGAAGAGCTTTCTTT. Its translation: CASSLEPPRRAFF.

The chain couples TRBV6-5 to TRBJ2-4; 7 bases align to TRBD1. Germline CDR1 and CDR2: MNHEY and SVGAGI. The ends lost 5 bases at V and 0 bases at J; junction bases unmatched: 4. The CDR3 is 15 amino acids. The CDR3 protein is CASSTGTVAKNIQYF. Here the CDR3 DNA reads TGTGCCAGCAGTACAGGGACAGTAGCCAAAAACATTCAGTACTTC.

This rearrangement joins TRBV4-3 to TRBJ2-3, with 8 bases fitting TRBD2. V dropped 1 base and J dropped 1; count of bases not matched to a gene: 4. CDR1 LGHNA and CDR2 YSLEER come from the germline V gene. The CDR3 is made up of 16 amino acids. The CDR3 DNA is TGCGCCAGCAGCCAAGGAGGAGCGGGGGGCACAGATACGCAGTATTTT. Amino acids: CASSQGGAGGTDTQYF.

This chain connects TRBV12-3 or TRBV12-4 to TRBJ1-2; 9 nucleotides line up with TRBD1. V lost 6 bases to trimming and J lost 5 bases; unmatched junction nucleotides: 4. CDR3 length: 13 residues. The CDR3 nucleotides are TGTGCCAGCAGCCGGGGACAGGGATATGGCTACACCTTC. Translating it yields CASSRGQGYGYTF.

The genes are TRBV19 and TRBJ2-7; TRBD1 or TRBD2 may be the D gene (5 bases each). The CDR3 consists of 12 residues. Germline lookup yields CDR1 LNHDA and CDR2 SQIVND (reference sequence). Trimming took off 5 bases at V and 4 bases at J, with 9 bases between the two ends. CDR3 bases: TGTGCCAGTAGTGGGACCGCTTACGAGCAGTACTTC. Protein product: CASSGTAYEQYF.

V gene TRBV19 combines with J gene TRBJ1-6; a possible D gene is TRBD1 (6 bases). Per the germline V gene, CDR1 is LNHDA and CDR2 is SQIVND (reference sequence). The CDR3 consists of 18 residues. V shed 6 bases and J shed 0 bases, with 18 bases lying between them. CDR3 sequence: CASSPQGGGSSYNSPLHF. In nucleotides, the CDR3 is TGTGCCAGTAGCCCTCAAGGAGGGGGGAGCTCCTATAATTCACCCCTCCACTTT.

This sequence joins TRBV13 and TRBJ1-4; TRBD1 aligns across 8 bases. Trimming cost V 5 bases and J 4 bases; bases outside gene matches: 12. The CDR3 runs 17 residues. Germline-derived CDR1 and CDR2 are PRHDT and FYEKMQ (reference sequence). The CDR3 DNA follows: TGTGCCAGCAGCCACCGTGGCAGGGGGCTGTTTAATGAAAAACTGTTTTTT. It is translated as CASSHRGRGLFNEKLFF.

The chain is built from TRBV29-1 and TRBJ2-5; D is perhaps TRBD2 (6 bases). Germline V lookup: CDR1 SQVTM, CDR2 ANQGSEA. Trimming left V 1 base short and J 2 bases short, with 23 bases between. The CDR3 extends over 18 amino acids. Here the CDR3 DNA reads TGCAGCGTTGAAGTCCAGGGTGCAAGCGGGCGTTCTCAAGAGACCCAGTACTTC. Encoded protein: CSVEVQGASGRSQETQYF.

This clone appeared a single time. The chain couples TRBV10-1 to TRBJ1-1, with unresolved D. Germline V gene lookup returns CDR1 WNHNN and CDR2 SYGVQD (reference sequence). Between the trimmed V and J ends, which lost 5 bases and 11 bases, there was a span of 24 bases. The CDR3 has 15 residues. The CDR3 DNA reads as TGCGCCAGCAGTTCGAGGCCGACCCCATCCGGCCCTGCTTTCTTT. Amino acids: CASSSRPTPSGPAFF.

The chain couples TRBV21-1 to TRBJ2-5; the table calls TRBD1, which could not be checked here. TRBV21-1 is a pseudogene. The CDR3 has 18 residues. CDR3 sequence reads: CASSRRDRVRGSRGTQYF. In DNA form, the CDR3 reads TGTGCCAGCAGCCGACGAGACAGGGTGAGGGGATCGAGGGGGACCCAGTACTTC.

This chain joins TRBV25-1 and TRBJ1-3; D is unclear. Trimming shortened V by 2 bases and J by 6 bases, and 5 bases separated the two germline ends. Germline V gene sequence: CDR1 MGHDK, CDR2 SYGVNS. This CDR3 is 12 amino acids long. CDR3 region: CASSELENTIYF. The CDR3 DNA reads as TGTGCCAGCAGTGAACTGGAAAACACCATATATTTT.

V is TRBV7-6 and J is TRBJ2-7; a possible D gene is TRBD1 (5 bases). Trimming pared 5 bases from V and 0 bases from J, leaving 11 bases between. Germline loops: CDR1 SGHVS, CDR2 FNYEAQ. This CDR3 has 14 residues. CDR3 protein: CASSPLQGSYEQYV. CDR3 coding DNA: TGTGCCAGCAGCCCCCTCCAGGGCTCCTACGAGCAGTACGTC.

This chain links TRBV7-3 with TRBJ2-7; tentative D call: TRBD2 (7 bases). Germline V gene lookup returns CDR1 SGHTA and CDR2 FQGTGA. The CDR3 length is 14 residues. V was cut by 3 bases and J by 4 bases, with 13 bases left in between. CDR3 DNA: TGTGCCAGCAGCTTGGGGGGGCCTGAGTACGAGCAGTACTTC. The encoded protein is CASSLGGPEYEQYF.

Written as DNA, the CDR3 is TGTGCCAGCAGCTTAGGTCAGAAGGTGGGCACTGAAGCTTTCTTT. It specifies CASSLGQKVGTEAFF. The V gene is TRBV7-6, the J gene TRBJ1-1; D gene ambiguous. Germline V gives CDR1 SGHVS, CDR2 FNYEAQ. This CDR3 has 15 residues. V was clipped by 1 base and J by 4 bases, with 13 bases between them.

The chain employs TRBV5-1 and TRBJ1-4; TRBD1 matches 8 bases. Per germline, CDR1 SGHRS and CDR2 YFSETQ. This CDR3 has 16 residues. V was clipped by 4 bases and J by 6 bases; unmatched bases: 11. The CDR3 DNA reads TGCGCCAGCAGCCCTGGTGGTACAGGGGGAGATGAAAAACTGTTTTTT. Protein product: CASSPGGTGGDEKLFF.

V usage is TRBV5-1 and J usage is TRBJ2-1; 9 positions agree with TRBD2. Germline CDR1 is SGHRS and CDR2 is YFSETQ. V was clipped by 7 bases and J by 8 bases; unmatched bases: 16. The CDR3 is 16 amino acids. The CDR3 sequence is CASLPGEAGGWDEQFF. The DNA of the CDR3 is TGCGCCAGCCTCCCTGGTGAAGCGGGGGGATGGGATGAGCAGTTCTTC.

The chain recombines TRBV9 with TRBJ1-3, with D possibly TRBD1 on 5 matching bases. The germline V gene encodes CDR1 SGDLS and CDR2 YYNGEE. The CDR3 is 14 residues long. Trimming left V 6 bases short and J 8 bases short, with 18 bases between. CDR3 in DNA: TGTGCCAGCACCCGAGGATACGGGGGGGACACCATATATTTT. Translated: CASTRGYGGDTIYF.